The present T cell receptor (beta chain) was sequenced within a study of shared clonotypes between healthy human individuals. Worth noting for this clone: This sample includes further DNA sequences coding for the same CDR3.

The CDR3 spans 15 residues. Germline CDR1 is MNHEY and CDR2 is SVGAGI. V lost 0 bases and J lost 8; bases outside the gene matches: 4. Method: immunoSEQ multiplex PCR; TCRdb's copy keeps in-frame clones and lacks some. The profile shows millions of clones, 90% to 95% of them singletons. The source is a man younger than 35 in good health. Sequences were obtained from naive CD4+ T cells sorted from blood. The subset is: CD45RA+ positively selected. The rearrangement joins TRBV6-5 to TRBJ1-6, with TRBD1 matching 7 bases. The CDR3 here is CASSYSRQGYSPLHF. The CDR3 DNA sequence: TGTGCCAGCAGTTACTCGAGACAGGGCTATTCACCCCTCCACTTT.